Each of the 32 T cell receptor beta chains below was sequenced from the same sample in a study of T cells expressing NK-cell markers. TCRdb reanalyzed the 5' RACE reads and collapses them to one entry per CDR3 protein, without DNA. The repertoire shows 450,000 to 600,000 distinct CDR3 sequences; the top ten hold approximately 3.5%. The sequenced material came from blood T cells: a sorted CD56 or NKG2C T cell subset, CD4+ or CD8+ T cells, or bulk PBMC T cells (not recorded which). Receptor source: a young man in good health.

The V and J genes are TRBV5-1 and TRBJ2-2; the D gene TCRdb calls, TRBD2, cannot be checked with no DNA. Germline V gives CDR1 SGHRS, CDR2 YFSETQ. The CDR3 is 14 amino acids. CDR3 residues: CASSQRLEPSELFF. Complete variable domain (other parts from reference TRBV5-1 and TRBJ2-2): KAGVTQTPRYLIKTRGQQVTLSCSPISGHRSVSWYQQTPGQGLQFLFEYFSETQRNKGNFPGRFSGRQFSNSRSEMNVSTLELGDSALYLCASSQRLEPSELFFGEGSRLTVL.

The chain carries TRBV12-3 or TRBV12-4 and TRBJ2-7; TCRdb's D gene call, TRBD1, goes unchecked for lack of DNA. This CDR3 spans 15 amino acids. The CDR3 spells CASSPGTGFGNEQYF.

The V and J genes are TRBV10-3 and TRBJ1-4; absent DNA, TCRdb's TRBD1 call cannot be checked. The CDR3 loop spans 13 amino acids. In germline, CDR1 is ENHRY, CDR2 SYGVKD. The CDR3 sequence: CAINDGANEKLFF.

The chain uses TRBV5-1 and TRBJ2-5; there is no DNA to check the TCRdb D call of TRBD2. Germline loops: CDR1 SGHRS, CDR2 YFSETQ. CDR3 length equals 14 residues. The CDR3 loop reads CASSLAGAVETQYF.

The genes are TRBV6-1 and TRBJ1-1. From germline, CDR1 is MNHNS and CDR2 SASEGT. This CDR3 contains 11 residues. CDR3 sequence reads: CASTSWTEAFF.

The chain couples TRBV6-1 to TRBJ2-7; TCRdb selects TRBD1, and the lack of DNA leaves this call unchecked. The CDR3 covers 16 residues. CDR1 is MNHNS, CDR2 SASEGT, per germline. CDR3 region: CASSPAVGQGAYEQYF.

This chain uses TRBV12-3 or TRBV12-4 with TRBJ2-3. There are 15 residues in the CDR3. CDR3: CASSRNHHSTDTQYF.

The CDR3 sequence: CASRANRDRVYGYTF. The J gene is TRBJ1-2, the V gene TRBV6-1; lacking DNA, the TRBD1 call made by TCRdb goes unchecked. The CDR3 is 15 amino acids. Germline CDR1 MNHNS, CDR2 SASEGT.

The chain couples TRBV25-1 to TRBJ2-2; TCRdb's assignment of TRBD1 cannot be checked, as there is no DNA. This CDR3 spans 16 amino acids. CDR1 and CDR2 from the germline V gene are MGHDK and SYGVNS. CDR3 in amino acids: CASSDRDRGSGGELFF.

This chain connects TRBV12-3 or TRBV12-4 to TRBJ2-1; TCRdb gives TRBD2 as the D gene, but with no DNA this cannot be confirmed. The length of the CDR3 is 15 residues. The CDR3 spells CASSFASGGFNEQFF.

The CDR3: CASSQGWTSESSGQFF. The gene calls are TRBV14 and TRBJ2-1; lacking DNA, the TRBD2 call made by TCRdb goes unchecked. Germline CDR1 reads SGHDN; CDR2 reads FVKESK. The CDR3 runs 16 residues.

The chain links TRBV4-2 to TRBJ2-7; TCRdb calls TRBD1, which cannot be checked without DNA. This CDR3 comprises 15 residues. Germline CDR1 reads LGHNA; CDR2 reads YNFKEQ. The CDR3 loop reads CASSQDRDRGGEQYF.

The genes are TRBV6-5 and TRBJ1-5; absent DNA, TCRdb's TRBD1 call cannot be checked. This CDR3 spans 18 amino acids. The germline CDR1 and CDR2 sequences are MNHEY and SVGAGI. CDR3 in amino acids: CASNSYTTKGTRDQPQHF.

The rearrangement uses TRBV28 and TRBJ2-2; TCRdb selects TRBD2, and the lack of DNA leaves this call unchecked. Germline V gene data show CDR1 as MDHEN and CDR2 as SYDVKM. The CDR3 extends over 15 amino acids. The CDR3 sequence is CASSFRRSNTGELFF.

This chain connects TRBV4-1 to TRBJ2-1; TCRdb lists TRBD2, though no DNA is available to test this call. Germline V lookup: CDR1 MGHRA, CDR2 YSYEKL. The CDR3 is made up of 17 amino acids. CDR3 protein: CASSQVPGLNVGNEQFF.

The gene calls are TRBV7-6 and TRBJ2-4; the TCRdb D gene call, TRBD2, has no DNA to confirm it. The CDR3 has 18 residues. Germline lookup yields CDR1 SGHVS and CDR2 FNYEAQ. CDR3 sequence: CASSLAGPAGGPENIQYF.

The chain couples TRBV5-5 to TRBJ1-1; TCRdb indicates TRBD1, and absent DNA this call remains unverified. Germline CDR1 is SGHKS and CDR2 is YYEKEE (reference sequence). The CDR3 spans 14 residues. The CDR3 reads CASSRGFLVTEAFF.

V usage is TRBV20-1 and J usage is TRBJ2-7; with no DNA, the TCRdb D assignment of TRBD1 cannot be verified. In germline, CDR1 is DFQATT, CDR2 SNEGSKA (reference sequence). The CDR3 runs to 11 residues. CDR3 sequence reads: CSAGGGERQNF.

The chain recombines TRBV4-3 with TRBJ2-7; checking the TCRdb D call of TRBD1 is not possible without DNA. The germline V gene encodes CDR1 LGHNA and CDR2 YSLEER. This CDR3 spans 15 amino acids. This CDR3 is CASSTLGTGVSEQYF.

The rearrangement uses TRBV12-3 or TRBV12-4 and TRBJ1-1; without DNA, the TCRdb call of TRBD1 cannot be checked. The CDR3 has 13 amino acids. CDR3 protein: CASSDAGQTEAFF.

The V call is TRBV20-1, the J call TRBJ2-3; the D gene TCRdb calls, TRBD2, cannot be checked with no DNA. CDR1 is DFQATT and CDR2 is SNEGSKA in the germline V gene (reference sequence). This CDR3 region has 14 residues. CDR3 amino acids: CSARGGTSTDTQYF.

The chain is built from TRBV4-3 and TRBJ2-5; TCRdb's D call, TRBD1, is unchecked because there is no DNA. The germline gives CDR1 LGHNA, CDR2 YSLEER. This CDR3 has 16 amino acids. Here the CDR3 reads CASSQGQGKGQETQYF.

The rearrangement joins TRBV24-1 to TRBJ2-7. This CDR3 comprises 11 residues. Germline CDR1 and CDR2: KGHDR and SFDVKD. The CDR3 reads CATSWGLEQYF.

The genes are TRBV21-1 and TRBJ1-4. TRBV21-1 is marked as a pseudogene. CDR3 size: 15 residues. This CDR3 reads CASSPTGSPNEKLFF.

The chain uses TRBV18 and TRBJ2-2; checking the TCRdb D call of TRBD2 is not possible without DNA. Germline V CDR1 and CDR2: KGHSH, LQKENI. The CDR3 extends over 17 amino acids. The CDR3 spells CASSPQTSETPTGELFF. The full variable domain, its missing parts supplied by reference TRBV18 and TRBJ2-2, is NAGVMQNPRHLVRRRGQEARLRCSPMKGHSHVYWYRQLPEEGLKFMVYLQKENIIDESGMPKERFSAEFPKEGPSILRIQQVVRGDSAAYFCASSPQTSETPTGELFFGEGSRLTVL.

This chain links TRBV7-9 with TRBJ2-2. This CDR3 has 13 amino acids. Germline values: CDR1 SEHNR, CDR2 FQNEAQ (reference sequence). The CDR3 spells CAESYLNTGELFF.

This sequence joins TRBV15 and TRBJ2-1. The CDR3 consists of 15 residues. Germline V CDR1 and CDR2: LNHNV, YYDKDF (reference sequence). CDR3 amino acids: CATSLKRSSYNEQFF.

The chain employs TRBV6-5 and TRBJ2-1. Germline loops: CDR1 MNHEY, CDR2 SVGAGI. This CDR3 comprises 14 residues. This CDR3 reads CASSYSTSLHEQFF.

The chain couples TRBV6-2 or TRBV6-3 to TRBJ2-1; TCRdb reports TRBD1, a call that lacks DNA to check it against. The CDR3 is made up of 11 amino acids. Germline CDR1 MNHEY, CDR2 SVGEGT. CDR3: CASSRDRVVFF.

The rearrangement joins TRBV28 to TRBJ1-5; TCRdb lists TRBD1, though no DNA is available to test this call. This CDR3 contains 15 residues. Germline V gene data show CDR1 as MDHEN and CDR2 as SYDVKM. CDR3 in amino acids: CASSRDSHSNQPQHF.

CDR3 protein: CASGYRGYEQYF. The chain combines TRBV3-1 with TRBJ2-7; TCRdb picks TRBD1, but there is no DNA to check that call. Per the germline V gene, CDR1 is LGHDT and CDR2 is YNNKEL (reference sequence). CDR3 size: 12 residues.

This CDR3 reads CASSLGRTGEETQYF. The chain joins TRBV7-2 to TRBJ2-5; TCRdb calls TRBD1, which cannot be checked without DNA. The CDR3 covers 15 residues. Per the germline V gene, CDR1 is SGHTA and CDR2 is FQGNSA.